This TCR beta chain originates from a study of technical replicates of blood from a few donors. Profiled with immunoSEQ multiplex PCR; TCRdb holds only in-frame clones, not every one. Of 65,000 to 85,000 clones listed, approximately 96% are singletons. Trimming at V came to 6 bases and at J to 2 bases, leaving 4 bases not matched to a gene. There are 14 residues in the CDR3. Germline lookup yields CDR1 MNHEY and CDR2 SMNVEV (reference sequence). The receptor's source is a human donor in good health. The J gene is TRBJ2-7, the V gene TRBV27, with 10 bases lining up with TRBD2. The sequenced material came from T cells isolated from PBMCs. The CDR3 protein is CASRTSGSTYEQYF. The CDR3 nucleotides are TGTGCCAGCAGGACTAGCGGGTCTACCTACGAGCAGTACTTC.